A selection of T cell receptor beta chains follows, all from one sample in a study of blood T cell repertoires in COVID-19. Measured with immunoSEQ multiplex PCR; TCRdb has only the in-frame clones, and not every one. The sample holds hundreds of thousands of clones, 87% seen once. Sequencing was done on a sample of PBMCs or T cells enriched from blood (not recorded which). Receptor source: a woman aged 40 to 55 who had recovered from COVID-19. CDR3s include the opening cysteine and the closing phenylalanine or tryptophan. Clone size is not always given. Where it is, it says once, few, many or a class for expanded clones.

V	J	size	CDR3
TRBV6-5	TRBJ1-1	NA	CASSYTLGRGSAFF
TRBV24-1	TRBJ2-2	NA	CATSDFAGNTGELFF
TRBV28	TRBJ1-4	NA	CASRVTGVNEKLFF
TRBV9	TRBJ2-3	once	CASSATSGGGTDTQYF
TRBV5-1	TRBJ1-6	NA	CASSPDRAVSPLHF
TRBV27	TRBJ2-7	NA	CASSATGPSSYEQYF
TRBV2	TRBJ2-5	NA	CASSAGGQETQYF
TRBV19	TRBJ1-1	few	CASRRRTGGYFGTEAFF
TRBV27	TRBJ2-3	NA	CASTVAGTPIQSTDTQYF
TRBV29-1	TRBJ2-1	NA	CSVTRGAYEQFF
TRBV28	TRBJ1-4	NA	CASSSPLGHRGWNEKLFF
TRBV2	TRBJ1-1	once	CASSGDTNTEAFF
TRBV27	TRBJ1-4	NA	CASRRQGAGEKLFF
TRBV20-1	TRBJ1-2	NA	CSASRQGGYTF
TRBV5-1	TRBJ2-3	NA	CASSLEGGFMDTQYF
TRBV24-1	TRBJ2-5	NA	CATSDPGLAGQETQYF
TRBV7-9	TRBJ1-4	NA	CASSQEWGGYNEKLFF